This T cell receptor (beta chain) stems from a study of Graves' ophthalmopathy and Graves' hyperthyroidism (dated by TCRdb to 2017 to 2018). Notes on the research overall: Peripheral blood was collected at initial diagnosis, prior to any treatment. The study used signatures of the TCR beta repertoire to tell Graves' ophthalmopathy apart from Graves' hyperthyroidism and to predict which patients would progress to ophthalmopathy. In total, 135 blood samples were TCR-sequenced: some 40 ophthalmopathy, under 85 hyperthyroidism and some 17 hyperthyroidism-to-ophthalmopathy patients. To explore V-J signatures that distinguish ophthalmopathy from hyperthyroidism, a discovery set of more than 90 patients was enrolled, made up of 40 to 45 with ophthalmopathy and 55 to 65 with stable hyperthyroidism. An independent validation cohort comprised some 18 hyperthyroidism patients and over 15 patients who later progressed from hyperthyroidism to ophthalmopathy. In more than five hyperthyroidism patients, the T-cell repertoires found in thyroid tissue were compared with those found in blood. Following sampling, methimazole starting at 30 mg daily was administered to hyperthyroidism patients, and high-dose intravenous methylprednisolone was administered to ophthalmopathy patients. For training and testing, the 100 or so patients in the discovery cohort were randomly divided in a 7:3 ratio. Results and caveats for the whole study, not just this receptor: In validation, the model predicted ophthalmopathy progression with about 64% sensitivity and roughly 78% specificity; some 13 predicted patients were CT-confirmed with GO in a median of approximately 6.2 months. Most expanded thyroid clonotypes with a frequency above 0.001 also appeared in blood, which suggests that blood repertoires may reflect the immune response in the thyroid. Sample size was not predetermined statistically, and investigators were not blinded to group allocation. In cross-validation, the 13-signature model distinguished ophthalmopathy from stable hyperthyroidism with about 89% sensitivity and 81% to 82% specificity, while in the test set the corresponding values were about 79% and 69%.

Remarks on this clonotype: Its recognized antigen is unknown. Base qualities were left out, and no much larger clone turns up one base away.

V is reduced by 5 bases and J by 8 bases, leaving a spacing of 13 bases between them. The CDR3 numbers 14 residues from cysteine through phenylalanine. The DNA shown is the 42-base CDR3, in frame from base 1. Per the germline V gene, SNHLY is the CDR1 and FYNNEI is the CDR2. For repertoire sequencing, the TCR beta CDR3 regions were amplified from RNA transcripts. A first-round RT-PCR used HTBI primers with the Qiagen OneStep RT-PCR kit, followed by a second-round multiplex PCR, size selection and purification. Libraries were sequenced on an Illumina HiSeq2000 using paired-end 100 bp reads. Processing in the source paper ran as follows. SOAPnuke was used to process the reads, throwing out any read that had adapters, had uncalled bases, had a mean Phred below 15, or lacked an exact constant-primer or identifier match. COPE v1.2.5 was used to merge high-quality paired reads. Clonotypes were defined as unique nucleotide sequences and were aligned to IMGT TRB V, D and J references using MiTCR v1.1. Analysis was restricted to V-J combinations with a frequency above 0.0001, which covered approximately 99% of repertoires. For each V-J combination, a TCR clonal expansion and chaos score was defined as F50 clonal expansion divided by the chaos observed in the TCRdist matrix. Welch's t-statistics and random forest were used to reduce features to about 14 V-J combinations, which were fed into a naive Bayes classifier. Thyroid-blood repertoire similarity was quantified with the Morisita-Horn index. TCRdb reprocessing: public reads trimmed at Q25 with fastp, clones called with MiXCR, in-frame beta chains kept. For every CDR3 protein sequence, its rows merge into one entry that carries the most common genes and DNA. The V and J calls and clone size are TCRdb's, not the authors'. This sample gives approximately 210,000 distinct CDR3 sequences in total; approximately 29% of them show up just once. Approximately 8.2% of the sample is held by the ten biggest clonotypes.

Ophthalmopathy patients had moderately to severely active disease, Clinical Activity Score of at least 3, NOSPECS grade of at least 4, and disease duration under 3 months. Patients with other autoimmune diseases, uncontrolled infections, pregnancy or lactation were excluded. Clinical symptoms, serum thyroxine, TRAb, thyroid ultrasound and orbital computed tomography were used for diagnosis. Using Ficoll-Paque density gradient centrifugation, PBMCs were isolated from about 10 ml of fresh peripheral blood. Total RNA was extracted with Trizol reagent and quality-checked on an Agilent 2100 Bioanalyzer.

The sequence was collected from a man in his forties or fifties with Graves' ophthalmopathy. Donor details come from another sample of the same person, matched by shared clones. The specimen was peripheral blood. The chain is made from TRBV2 and TRBJ1-6; the D gene is not confidently resolved. The DNA sequence reads TGTGCCAGCAGTAAGGACCGTCGGGATTCACCCCTCCACTTT. Its coded protein is CASSKDRRDSPLHF. Here the CDR3 is joined to the reference TRBV2 and TRBJ1-6 genes, and the full variable domain is: EPEVTQTPSHQVTQMGQEVILRCVPISNHLYFYWYRQILGQKVEFLVSFYNNEISEKSEIFDDQFSVERPDGSNFTLKIRSTKLEDSAMYFCASSKDRRDSPLHFGNGTRLTVT.